This T cell receptor beta chain derives from a study of blood T cell repertoires in COVID-19. Turning to the study itself: Some COVID-19 samples were acute and others convalescent; all came from the United States, Italy and Spain. The analysed material was cDNA or gDNA that came from T cells, B-cell-depleted T cells, or PBMCs.

The CDR3 spans 17 residues. Germline V CDR1 and CDR2: SGDLS, YYNGEE. Trimming cost V 4 bases and J 4 bases; bases outside gene matches: 12. Individuals aged roughly 18 to 100 years were recruited from approximately 24 US areas. In the source study's methods: Reference gene primers were amplified, and this amplification served to estimate nucleated cell counts. Assay used: immunoSEQ multiplex PCR; TCRdb lists only in-frame clones, some missing. Clone size and V and J calls were adopted from that table, with D and trimming inferred from the DNA. The sample records about 180,000 clones, more than 75% being singletons.

The receptor was derived from a woman younger than 45 who had recovered from COVID-19. This chain joins TRBV9 and TRBJ2-2; 8 positions agree with TRBD2. What was sequenced was PBMCs or T cells enriched from blood (not recorded which). The CDR3 reads CASSKVSAGASTGELFF. DNA for the CDR3: TGTGCCAGCAGCAAAGTCTCAGCGGGAGCTAGCACCGGGGAGCTGTTTTTT.